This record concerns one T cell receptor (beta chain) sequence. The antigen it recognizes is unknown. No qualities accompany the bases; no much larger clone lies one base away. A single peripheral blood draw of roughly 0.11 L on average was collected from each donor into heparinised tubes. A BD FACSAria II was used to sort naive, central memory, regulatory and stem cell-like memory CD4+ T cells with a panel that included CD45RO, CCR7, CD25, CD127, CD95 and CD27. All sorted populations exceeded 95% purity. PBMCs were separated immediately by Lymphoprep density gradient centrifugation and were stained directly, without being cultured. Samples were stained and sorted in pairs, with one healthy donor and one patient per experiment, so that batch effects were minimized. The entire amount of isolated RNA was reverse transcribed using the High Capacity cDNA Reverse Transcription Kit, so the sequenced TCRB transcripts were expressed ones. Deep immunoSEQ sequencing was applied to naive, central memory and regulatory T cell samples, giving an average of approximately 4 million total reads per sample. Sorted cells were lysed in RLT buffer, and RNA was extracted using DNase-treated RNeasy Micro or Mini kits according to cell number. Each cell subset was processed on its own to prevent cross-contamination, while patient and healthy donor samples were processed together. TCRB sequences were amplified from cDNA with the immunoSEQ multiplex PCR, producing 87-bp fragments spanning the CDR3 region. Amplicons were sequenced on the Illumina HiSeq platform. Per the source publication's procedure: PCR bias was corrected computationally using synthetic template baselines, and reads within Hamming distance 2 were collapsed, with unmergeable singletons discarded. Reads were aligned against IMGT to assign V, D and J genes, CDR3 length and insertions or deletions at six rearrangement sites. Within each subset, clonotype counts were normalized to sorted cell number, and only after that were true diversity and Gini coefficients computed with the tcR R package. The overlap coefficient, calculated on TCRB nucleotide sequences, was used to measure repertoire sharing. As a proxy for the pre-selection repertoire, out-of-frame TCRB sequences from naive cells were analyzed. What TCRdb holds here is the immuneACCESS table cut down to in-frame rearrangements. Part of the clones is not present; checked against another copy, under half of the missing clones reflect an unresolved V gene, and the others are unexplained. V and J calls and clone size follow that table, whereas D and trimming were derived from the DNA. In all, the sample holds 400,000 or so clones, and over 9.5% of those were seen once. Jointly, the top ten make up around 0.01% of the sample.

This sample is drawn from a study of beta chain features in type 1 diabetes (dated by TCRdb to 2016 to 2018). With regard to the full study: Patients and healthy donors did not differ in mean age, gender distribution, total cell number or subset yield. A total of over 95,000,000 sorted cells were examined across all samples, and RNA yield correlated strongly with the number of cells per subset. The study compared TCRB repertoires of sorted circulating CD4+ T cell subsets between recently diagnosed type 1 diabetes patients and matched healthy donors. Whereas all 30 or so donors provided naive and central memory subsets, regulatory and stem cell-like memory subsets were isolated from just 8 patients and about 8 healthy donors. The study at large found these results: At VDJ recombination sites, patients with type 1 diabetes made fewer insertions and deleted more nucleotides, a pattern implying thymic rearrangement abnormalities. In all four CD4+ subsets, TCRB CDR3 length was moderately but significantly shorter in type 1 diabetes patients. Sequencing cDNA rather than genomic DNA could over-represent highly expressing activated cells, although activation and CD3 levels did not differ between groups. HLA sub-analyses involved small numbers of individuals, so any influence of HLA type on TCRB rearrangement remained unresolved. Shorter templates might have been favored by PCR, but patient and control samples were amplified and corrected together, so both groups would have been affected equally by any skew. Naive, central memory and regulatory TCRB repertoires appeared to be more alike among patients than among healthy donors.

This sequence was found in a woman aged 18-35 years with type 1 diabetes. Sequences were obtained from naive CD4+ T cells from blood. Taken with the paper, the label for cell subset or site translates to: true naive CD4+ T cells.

The CDR3 protein sequence reads: CASSLGRRRADTQYF. The DNA reads TGTGCCAGCAGTTTGGGCAGGAGGAGGGCAGATACGCAGTATTTT. The chain was built from TRBV27 and TRBJ2-3; the D gene is perhaps TRBD2, on 6 matching bases. The CDR3 measures 15 amino acids from cysteine to phenylalanine. Just the 45-base CDR3 DNA is kept, in frame starting at base 1. V loses 3 bases of germline sequence and J loses 4 bases, and the interval between the two ends is 14 bases. Taken from the germline V gene (reference sequence), the CDR1 and CDR2 loops are MNHEY and SMNVEV.